The next 27 T cell receptor beta chains were all read from a single sample in a study of spatial heterogeneity in lung cancer. Sample time point: blood at routine non-recurrence follow-up after resection. Unsorted whole RNA from tumor, nontumor lung or frozen PBMC underwent sequencing. MiXCR, applied by TCRdb to the 5' RACE reads, yields one record per CDR3 protein. The table has about 120,000 distinct CDR3 sequences, 12% seen once. Sequenced material: PBMCs, taken at follow-up. These receptors originate from a male donor with early-stage non-small cell lung cancer.

Many counts were recorded for this clonotype. The chain joins TRBV7-2 to TRBJ2-7; D not resolved. Germline V CDR1 and CDR2: SGHTA, FQGNSA. This CDR3 has 15 amino acids. The ends were cut back, 1 base at V and 2 bases at J, with 12 bases in the middle. The CDR3 region has the DNA TGTGCCAGCAGCTTAGGCGGTGCGGCCACCTACGAGCAGTACTTC. Amino acid sequence: CASSLGGAATYEQYF.

The sample holds many counts of this clonotype. The J gene is TRBJ1-2, the V gene TRBV29-1, with 8 bases that match TRBD1. V lost 3 bases, J lost 0 bases, and 0 bases stayed unmatched. CDR3 length: 13 amino acids. CDR1 and CDR2 from the germline V gene are SQVTM and ANQGSEA. CDR3 residues: CSVETGANYGYTF. CDR3 sequence (DNA): TGCAGCGTTGAGACAGGGGCTAACTATGGCTACACCTTC. Variable domain in full (rest from reference TRBV29-1 and TRBJ1-2): SAVISQKPSRDICQRGTSLTIQCQVDSQVTMMFWYRQQPGQSLTLIATANQGSEATYESGFVIDKFPISRPNLTFSTLTVSNMSPEDSSIYLCSVETGANYGYTFGSGTRLTVV.

Concerning this clonotype itself: It is likely a read error, because the conserved phenylalanine at the end of the CDR3 is missing. This chain uses TRBV6-5 with TRBJ1-3, with 7 nucleotides matching TRBD1. The V gene end was trimmed by 5 bases and the J gene end by 0 bases; junction bases not matched to a gene: 4. Germline values: CDR1 MNHEY, CDR2 SVGAGI. The CDR3 sequence is 15 residues long. The CDR3 DNA sequence: TGTGCCAGCAGTCAGGACAGGAACTCTGGAAACACCATATATTAT. Amino acids: CASSQDRNSGNTIYY.

This clonotype turned up a few times. V gene TRBV10-2 combines with J gene TRBJ2-3; D gene uncertain. Germline assignment: CDR1 WSHSY and CDR2 SAAADI. The CDR3 loop spans 15 amino acids. V lost 7 bases to trimming and J lost 2 bases, with 16 bases between them. Here the CDR3 reads CASTGDPLYTDTQYF. The CDR3 DNA reads as TGCGCCAGCACTGGGGATCCCTTATACACAGATACGCAGTATTTT.

This clonotype came up a few times. This chain's CDR3 is CASSPTRGLGKTQYF. The CDR3 nucleotides are TGTGCCAGCAGCCCCACGCGGGGGCTTGGGAAGACCCAGTACTTC. The rearrangement links TRBV7-8 to TRBJ2-5; possibly TRBD2 for D (7 bases). The V and J ends lost 5 bases and 6 bases respectively, with 19 bases between them. The CDR3 covers 15 residues. Germline assignment: CDR1 SGHVS and CDR2 FQNEAQ.

CDR3 protein: CASSLRGPDSYEQYF. The DNA for the CDR3 is TGTGCCAGCAGCTTAAGGGGTCCTGACTCCTACGAGCAGTACTTC. V gene TRBV11-2 combines with J gene TRBJ2-7; D is perhaps TRBD1 (5 bases). This CDR3 is built from 15 residues. CDR1 SGHAT and CDR2 FQNNGV come from the germline V gene. V lost 2 bases and J 0 bases, leaving 11 bases between the germline ends.

This clonotype was picked up a small number of times. The V gene is TRBV6-5, the J gene TRBJ2-3, with D possibly TRBD2 on 6 matching bases. CDR3 length: 13 residues. CDR1 MNHEY and CDR2 SVGAGI come from the germline V gene. Deletions cut 6 bases from V and 6 bases from J, with 13 bases between. CDR3 residues: CASSPGLRDTQYF. The DNA of the CDR3 is TGTGCCAGCAGCCCTGGACTACGGGATACGCAGTATTTT.

There are many counts of this clonotype. This sequence joins TRBV24-1 and TRBJ2-1; TRBD1 is a possible D gene (6 bases). V shed 1 base and J shed 10 bases, with 7 bases lying between them. The CDR3 runs to 12 residues. In germline, CDR1 is KGHDR, CDR2 SFDVKD. The CDR3 region is CATSDFQGEQFF. CDR3 in DNA: TGTGCCACCAGTGATTTTCAGGGGGAGCAGTTCTTC.

Many counts were recorded for this clonotype. The chain uses TRBV27 and TRBJ2-2; TRBD1 matches 10 bases. The CDR3 covers 16 residues. Germline V gene lookup returns CDR1 MNHEY and CDR2 SMNVEV (reference sequence). V was pared by 6 bases and J by 2 bases, with 6 bases of the junction left unmatched. The CDR3 DNA reads as TGTGCCAGCAGAATGACAGGGGGCTTTAACACCGGGGAGCTGTTTTTT. Encoded protein: CASRMTGGFNTGELFF.

This clonotype was detected ten times or more. The chain links TRBV24-1 to TRBJ2-1, with 10 positions matching TRBD1. Trimming cost V 0 bases and J 5 bases; bases outside gene matches: 21. CDR3 length equals 22 residues. CDR1 and CDR2 from the germline V gene are KGHDR and SFDVKD. DNA for the CDR3: TGTGCCACCAGTGATTTGCCACCGGGACAGGGGCGTAAATCCCCCCCGGACAATGAGCAGTTCTTC. It translates to CATSDLPPGQGRKSPPDNEQFF.

The rearrangement links TRBV2 to TRBJ1-2, with D perhaps matching TRBD1 (5 bases). Germline assignment: CDR1 SNHLY and CDR2 FYNNEI. The CDR3 length is 14 residues. Deletions cut 11 bases from V and 7 bases from J, with 23 bases between. CDR3 region: CALPSPWGEGGYTF. The CDR3 coding sequence is TGTGCCCTACCATCCCCCTGGGGGGAAGGTGGCTACACCTTC.

There are many counts of this clonotype. The chain has TRBV5-6 and TRBJ1-5; maybe TRBD1 (5 bases). Per the germline V gene, CDR1 is SGHDT and CDR2 is YYEEEE. The CDR3 loop spans 15 amino acids. V lost 0 bases and J 6 bases, leaving 13 bases between the germline ends. The CDR3 DNA follows: TGTGCCAGCAGCTTGGGGACATGGGAGTTTCAGCCCCAGCATTTT. This encodes CASSLGTWEFQPQHF.

The chain carries TRBV9 and TRBJ1-5, with 7 bases matching TRBD1. The CDR3 spans 15 residues. Germline CDR1 reads SGDLS; CDR2 reads YYNGEE. With V trimmed by 3 bases and J by 5 bases, 8 bases remained unmatched. The CDR3 here is CASSATGQDYQPQHF. For the CDR3, the DNA is TGTGCCAGCAGCGCGACAGGGCAAGATTATCAGCCCCAGCATTTT.

The chain recombines TRBV28 with TRBJ2-7; TRBD2 matches 7 bases. The junction had 1 base not matched to a gene; V was cut back by 4 bases and J by 4 bases. The CDR3 consists of 12 residues. Germline V gene lookup returns CDR1 MDHEN and CDR2 SYDVKM. The CDR3 nucleotides read TGTGCCAGCAGTTCGGGGGGTTACGAGCAGTACTTC. Amino acids: CASSSGGYEQYF.

The genes are TRBV20-1 and TRBJ2-1, with D perhaps assigned TRBD1 or TRBD2 (5 bases each). The CDR3 runs 17 residues. Trimming shortened V by 2 bases and J by 7 bases, and 24 bases separated the two germline ends. Looked up from germline, CDR1 is DFQATT and CDR2 is SNEGSKA (reference sequence). Here the CDR3 DNA reads TGCAGTGCTAGATCCCCTAAAGACAGAGGGATGTCGAATGAGCAGTTCTTC. This encodes CSARSPKDRGMSNEQFF.

This clonotype was seen a handful of times. The gene calls are TRBV11-2 and TRBJ2-7; the match to TRBD1 covers 9 bases. Trimming cost V 2 bases and J 5 bases; bases outside gene matches: 7. The CDR3 extends over 15 amino acids. CDR1 is SGHAT, CDR2 FQNNGV, per germline. The CDR3 DNA sequence: TGTGCCAGCAGCTTACTCGGACAGGGGATCCACGAGCAGTACTTC. This translates into CASSLLGQGIHEQYF. Full variable domain (outside the CDR3, taken from reference TRBV11-2 and TRBJ2-7): EAGVAQSPRYKIIEKRQSVAFWCNPISGHATLYWYQQILGQGPKLLIQFQNNGVVDDSQLPKDRFSAERLKGVDSTLKIQPAKLEDSAVYLCASSLLGQGIHEQYFGPGTRLTVT.

This clonotype was counted only a few times. The chain has TRBV18 and TRBJ2-7; D not certain. Germline CDR1 is KGHSH and CDR2 is LQKENI. The length of the CDR3 is 16 residues. Trimming removed 3 bases at V and 0 bases at J, with 15 bases between. The CDR3 nucleotides read TGTGCCAGCTCACCCCTTATCCCCGGATCCTCCTACGAGCAGTACTTC. Translating it yields CASSPLIPGSSYEQYF.

V gene TRBV5-1 combines with J gene TRBJ1-5, with D uncertain. CDR3 length equals 13 residues. V was pared by 2 bases and J by 7 bases, with 10 bases between. CDR1 is SGHRS, CDR2 YFSETQ, per germline. CDR3 amino acids: CASSFGERQPQHF. The CDR3 nucleotides read TGCGCCAGCAGCTTCGGGGAAAGACAGCCCCAGCATTTT. Based on the CDR3 plus reference TRBV5-1 and TRBJ1-5, the full variable domain is KAGVTQTPRYLIKTRGQQVTLSCSPISGHRSVSWYQQTPGQGLQFLFEYFSETQRNKGNFPGRFSGRQFSNSRSEMNVSTLELGDSALYLCASSFGERQPQHFGDGTRLSIL.

This clonotype has ten or more counts. The chain uses TRBV4-1 and TRBJ1-2, with 12 bases matching TRBD1. Trimming removed 0 bases from V and 6 bases from J; junction bases left unmatched: 8. The CDR3 has 17 amino acids. Germline CDR1 reads MGHRA; CDR2 reads YSYEKL. The CDR3 is CASSQDWGTGGANGYTF. CDR3 DNA sequence: TGCGCCAGCAGCCAAGATTGGGGGACAGGGGGCGCGAATGGCTACACCTTC.

This clonotype was recorded once. The chain has TRBV2 and TRBJ1-2, with a tentative D call TRBD1 (5 bases). V lost 8 bases and J 5 bases, leaving 15 bases between the germline ends. This CDR3 is 13 amino acids long. Germline lookup yields CDR1 SNHLY and CDR2 FYNNEI. The CDR3 bases are TGTGCCAGCCCTGGAGACAGTGGATATGGCTACACCTTC. It codes for CASPGDSGYGYTF.

This clonotype showed up many times. The chain combines TRBV4-1 with TRBJ1-2, with D maybe TRBD1 (5 bases). Trimming shortened V by 4 bases and J by 8 bases, and 17 bases separated the two germline ends. This CDR3 is 14 amino acids long. Germline V gene data show CDR1 as MGHRA and CDR2 as YSYEKL. The CDR3 spells CASSPGDSPEGYTF. Here the CDR3 DNA reads TGCGCCAGCAGCCCCGGGGACTCCCCAGAGGGCTACACCTTC.

The chain employs TRBV6-6 and TRBJ2-2; the D is unclear. The CDR3 totals 13 residues. CDR1 is MNHNY and CDR2 is SVGAGI in the germline V gene (reference sequence). The V end was cut by 2 bases, the J end by 6 bases, with 7 bases between. The CDR3 here is CASSYVRAGELFF. CDR3 DNA: TGTGCCAGCAGTTACGTACGGGCCGGGGAGCTGTTTTTT.

The table lists this clonotype with a few counts. This rearrangement joins TRBV12-3 or TRBV12-4 to TRBJ2-3, with 9 bases identical to TRBD1. J gave up 0 bases and V 6 bases, and 7 bases lay outside the gene matches. The CDR3 covers 16 residues. CDR3 bases: TGTGCCAGCAGCCTCCGACAGGGGGTAAGCACAGATACGCAGTATTTT. It encodes CASSLRQGVSTDTQYF.

This chain links TRBV4-1 with TRBJ1-2, with D hard to call. Germline assignment: CDR1 MGHRA and CDR2 YSYEKL. V was pared by 3 bases and J by 4 bases, with 15 bases between. The CDR3 totals 15 residues. The CDR3 region has the DNA TGCGCCAGCAGCCACTTAGGTCTTGACGGCTATGGCTACACCTTC. This encodes CASSHLGLDGYGYTF.

CDR3 sequence reads: CSAREGSGSDEQFF. The CDR3 DNA is TGCAGTGCTAGGGAGGGATCGGGGAGCGATGAGCAGTTCTTC. The chain uses TRBV20-1 and TRBJ2-1; tentative D call: TRBD2 (6 bases). The germline gives CDR1 DFQATT, CDR2 SNEGSKA (reference sequence). The germline V and J ends were trimmed by 3 bases and 8 bases, with 17 bases remaining between them. The CDR3 runs to 14 residues.

This clonotype has ten or more counts. The CDR3 DNA reads TGCAGCGTTTCCGCCGGGCCTTACAATGAGCAGTTCTTC. This gives the protein CSVSAGPYNEQFF. This chain connects TRBV29-1 to TRBJ2-1; D is uncertain. Looked up from germline, CDR1 is SQVTM and CDR2 is ANQGSEA. V was shortened by 5 bases and J by 4 bases, with 12 bases between the two germline ends. The CDR3 is 13 amino acids.

V usage is TRBV20-1 and J usage is TRBJ2-3; 9 bases align to TRBD2. This CDR3 is 16 amino acids long. Germline CDR1 and CDR2: DFQATT and SNEGSKA (reference sequence). The V segment lost 4 bases and the J segment 3 bases; nucleotides outside the gene matches: 11. CDR3 residues: CSAKRGGGAVTDTQYF. DNA for the CDR3: TGCAGTGCTAAGCGGGGCGGGGGGGCCGTGACAGATACGCAGTATTTT.